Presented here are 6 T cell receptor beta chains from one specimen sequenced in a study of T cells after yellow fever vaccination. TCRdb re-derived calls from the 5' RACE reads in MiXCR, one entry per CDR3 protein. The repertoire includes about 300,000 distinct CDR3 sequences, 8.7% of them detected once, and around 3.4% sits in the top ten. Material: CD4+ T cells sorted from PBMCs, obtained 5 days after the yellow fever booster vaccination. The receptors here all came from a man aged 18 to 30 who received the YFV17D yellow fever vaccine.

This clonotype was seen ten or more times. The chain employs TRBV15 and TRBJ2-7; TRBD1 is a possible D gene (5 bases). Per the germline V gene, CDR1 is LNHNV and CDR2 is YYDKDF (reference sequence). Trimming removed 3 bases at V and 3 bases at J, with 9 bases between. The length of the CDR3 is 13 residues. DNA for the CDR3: TGTGCCACCAGCAGGGTAGGGGTCTACGAGCAGTACTTC. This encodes CATSRVGVYEQYF.

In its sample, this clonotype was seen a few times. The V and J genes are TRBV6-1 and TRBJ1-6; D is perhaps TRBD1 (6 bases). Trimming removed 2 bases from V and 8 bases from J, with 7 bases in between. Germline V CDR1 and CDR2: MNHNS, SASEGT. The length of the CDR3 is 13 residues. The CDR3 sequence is CASSENRDSPLHF. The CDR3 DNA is TGTGCCAGCAGTGAAAACAGGGATTCACCCCTCCACTTT.

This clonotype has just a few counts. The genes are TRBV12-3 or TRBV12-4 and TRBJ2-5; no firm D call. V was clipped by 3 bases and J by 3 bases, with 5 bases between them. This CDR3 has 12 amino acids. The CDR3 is CASSLQKETQYF. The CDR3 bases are TGTGCCAGCAGTTTGCAGAAAGAGACCCAGTACTTC.

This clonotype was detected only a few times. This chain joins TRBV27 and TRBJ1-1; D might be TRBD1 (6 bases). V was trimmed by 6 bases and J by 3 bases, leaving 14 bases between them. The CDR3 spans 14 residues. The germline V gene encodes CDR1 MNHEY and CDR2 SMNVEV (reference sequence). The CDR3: CASRRVRTDTEAFF. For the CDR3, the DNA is TGTGCCAGCAGGAGGGTCCGGACAGACACTGAAGCTTTCTTT.

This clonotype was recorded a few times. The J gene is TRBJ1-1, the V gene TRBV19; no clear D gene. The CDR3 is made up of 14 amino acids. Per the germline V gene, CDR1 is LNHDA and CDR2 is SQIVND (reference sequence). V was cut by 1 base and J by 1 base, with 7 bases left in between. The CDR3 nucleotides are TGTGCCAGTAGTATAGTGCCCGGGAACACTGAAGCTTTCTTT. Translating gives CASSIVPGNTEAFF.

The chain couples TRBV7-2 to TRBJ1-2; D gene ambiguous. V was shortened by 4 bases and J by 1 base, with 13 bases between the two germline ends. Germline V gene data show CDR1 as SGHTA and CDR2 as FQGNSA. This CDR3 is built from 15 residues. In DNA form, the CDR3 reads TGTGCCAGCAGCTCCGGGATCTTATTTAACTATGGCTACACCTTC. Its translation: CASSSGILFNYGYTF.